The clone carrying this TCR beta chain was seen repeatedly, ten times or more. Antigen unknown. PBMCs had their origin in fresh peripheral blood (around 10 ml). The sequenced template was RNA, covering the TCR beta CDR3 region. RT-PCR with HTBI primers came first, then second-round multiplex PCR. TCRdb analysed the multiplex PCR reads with MiXCR anew, one entry per CDR3 protein. The sample contains fewer than 400,000 distinct CDR3 sequences, around 19% of which appear only once. This record comes from a study of Graves' ophthalmopathy and Graves' hyperthyroidism. Study-level findings and limits: Ophthalmopathy progression prediction by the model yielded a sensitivity of about 70% and a specificity of about 72%.

The receptor's source is a woman aged 18-35 years with Graves' ophthalmopathy. The material sequenced was peripheral blood.

The CDR3 loop is CSAPGQGVTYEQYF. The CDR3, as DNA: TGCAGTGCCCCGGGGCAGGGTGTAACCTACGAGCAGTACTTC. V is TRBV20-1 and J is TRBJ2-7; D might be TRBD1 or TRBD2, each matching 5 bases. V was shortened by 6 bases and J by 2 bases, with 17 bases between the two germline ends. CDR1 and CDR2 (germline): DFQATT, SNEGSKA (reference sequence). This CDR3 is built from 14 residues.